This T cell receptor beta chain was profiled in a study of T-cell reconstitution after alpha-beta-depleted transplantation in children. Per germline, CDR1 SGHAT and CDR2 FQNNGV. CDR3 length: 14 amino acids. The germline V and J ends were trimmed by 4 bases and 2 bases, with 11 bases remaining between them. Construction of the TCRbeta library involved unique molecular identifiers. TCRdb called the PCR reads again in MiXCR, with one record for every CDR3 protein. The sample has around 680,000 distinct CDR3 sequences, approximately 16% seen once; the top ten hold about 1.1%. Sequenced material: PBMCs from the stem cell graft donor, taken from the stem cell graft. This clonotype was obtained from a human donor who donated a stem cell graft to a child with acute myeloid leukemia. This chain uses TRBV11-2 with TRBJ1-2; possibly TRBD1 for D (6 bases). The CDR3 bases are TGTGCCAGCAGCTCTGGGGACACGAACTATGGCTACACCTTC. This codes for CASSSGDTNYGYTF. Combining the CDR3 with reference TRBV11-2 and TRBJ1-2 gives the whole variable domain EAGVAQSPRYKIIEKRQSVAFWCNPISGHATLYWYQQILGQGPKLLIQFQNNGVVDDSQLPKDRFSAERLKGVDSTLKIQPAKLEDSAVYLCASSSGDTNYGYTFGSGTRLTVV.